Presented here are 27 T cell receptor beta chains from one specimen sequenced in a study of STAT5B mutations in CD4+ large granular lymphocyte leukemia. The table came from immunoSEQ multiplex PCR; TCRdb's copy has only in-frame clones and leaves some out. The table records tens of thousands of clones, about four fifths of them present only once. Source material: CD4+ T cells from blood buffy coats. The receptors come from a human donor in good health.

CDR3 bases: TGTGCCAGCAGTGAGATCTTTACGGGGCGTGACGAGCAGTACTTC. This translates into CASSEIFTGRDEQYF. The J gene is TRBJ2-7, the V gene TRBV6-1; D assignment may be TRBD1 or TRBD2 (5 bases each). Germline values: CDR1 MNHNS, CDR2 SASEGT. The CDR3 has 15 amino acids. V was trimmed by 3 bases and J by 5 bases, leaving 17 bases between them.

The J gene is TRBJ2-4, the V gene TRBV19; D remains unclear. The CDR3 length is 16 residues. Per the germline V gene, CDR1 is LNHDA and CDR2 is SQIVND (reference sequence). With 3 bases removed from V and 0 bases from J, the gap between germline ends came to 12 bases. The CDR3 here is CASSITAALAKNIQYF. Written as DNA, the CDR3 is TGTGCCAGTAGTATCACGGCAGCTCTAGCCAAAAACATTCAGTACTTC.

This clone has only a few counts. Here the CDR3 DNA reads TGTGCCAGCAGCCAAGATTTCCGGGATCTGGACACTGAAGCTTTCTTT. Amino acids: CASSQDFRDLDTEAFF. V is TRBV4-2 and J is TRBJ1-1; D is unclear. Germline assignment: CDR1 LGHNA and CDR2 YNFKEQ. There are 16 residues in the CDR3. Trimming shortened V by 0 bases and J by 3 bases, and 14 bases separated the two germline ends.

The chain employs TRBV28 and TRBJ1-6; D call uncertain. The CDR3 extends over 13 amino acids. Germline V lookup: CDR1 MDHEN, CDR2 SYDVKM. Deletions cut 10 bases from V and 12 bases from J, with 19 bases between. The CDR3 coding sequence is TGTGCCACCGAGTCGTTGGGTGCTGAACCCCTCCACTTT. As protein: CATESLGAEPLHF. Variable domain in full (rest from reference TRBV28 and TRBJ1-6): DVKVTQSSRYLVKRTGEKVFLECVQDMDHENMFWYRQDPGLGLRLIYFSYDVKMKEKGDIPEGYSVSREKKERFSLILESASTNQTSMYLCATESLGAEPLHFGNGTRLTVT.

The chain recombines TRBV11-2 with TRBJ1-1; possibly TRBD1 for D (5 bases). The CDR3 loop spans 13 amino acids. Germline values: CDR1 SGHAT, CDR2 FQNNGV. V was pared by 4 bases and J by 4 bases, with 10 bases between. CDR3 sequence (DNA): TGTGCCAGCAGCTCCCAGGGTGCCACTGAAGCTTTCTTT. Amino acid sequence: CASSSQGATEAFF. The full variable domain, in which reference TRBV11-2 and TRBJ1-1 provide the parts outside the CDR3, is EAGVAQSPRYKIIEKRQSVAFWCNPISGHATLYWYQQILGQGPKLLIQFQNNGVVDDSQLPKDRFSAERLKGVDSTLKIQPAKLEDSAVYLCASSSQGATEAFFGQGTRLTVV.

The chain joins TRBV6-1 to TRBJ2-5, with 9 nucleotides matching TRBD1. CDR3 length: 14 amino acids. The V segment lost 6 bases and the J segment 6 bases; nucleotides outside the gene matches: 8. Looked up from germline, CDR1 is MNHNS and CDR2 is SASEGT. For the CDR3, the DNA is TGTGCCAGCAGAACCGGGACAGGGAAGAAGACCCAGTACTTC. This sequence encodes CASRTGTGKKTQYF.

V gene TRBV2 combines with J gene TRBJ2-3; possible D gene TRBD2, 5 bases. Germline V gene lookup returns CDR1 SNHLY and CDR2 FYNNEI. The ends were cut back, 2 bases at V and 3 bases at J, with 6 bases in the middle. This CDR3 has 13 residues. CDR3 sequence (DNA): TGTGCCAGCAGTGAAAGGAGGACAGATACGCAGTATTTT. Protein sequence: CASSERRTDTQYF.

This rearrangement joins TRBV28 to TRBJ2-4; D is uncertain. CDR1 MDHEN and CDR2 SYDVKM come from the germline V gene. V lost 1 base and J lost 9, with 10 bases in between. There are 13 residues in the CDR3. CDR3 region: CASSLSLEPIQYF. For the CDR3, the DNA is TGTGCCAGCAGTTTATCCCTCGAGCCCATTCAGTACTTC.

The sample holds one count of this clone. CDR3 in DNA: TGTGCCATCAGCCCCGGTCGGTCAGGAGAGACCCAGTACTTC. It is translated as CAISPGRSGETQYF. V usage is TRBV10-3 and J usage is TRBJ2-5; D gene ambiguous. Germline values: CDR1 ENHRY, CDR2 SYGVKD. Trimming took 6 bases from V and 4 from J, leaving 15 bases between them. The CDR3 has 14 amino acids.

The chain couples TRBV10-3 to TRBJ2-3; 11 bases agree with TRBD2. The V segment lost 9 bases and the J segment 2 bases; nucleotides outside the gene matches: 7. This CDR3 region has 15 residues. Germline assignment: CDR1 ENHRY and CDR2 SYGVKD. CDR3 coding DNA: TGTGCCATTTCCGGTAGCGGGGGGGCCACAGATACGCAGTATTTT. It is translated as CAISGSGGATDTQYF.

The chain recombines TRBV25-1 with TRBJ2-3, with a possible D match to TRBD2 (6 bases). The CDR3 is made up of 15 amino acids. Germline CDR1 reads MGHDK; CDR2 reads SYGVNS. V was trimmed by 1 base and J by 3 bases, leaving 11 bases between them. CDR3 coding DNA: TGTGCCAGCAGTGAATTTGGGGCGGGGACAGATACGCAGTATTTT. Encoded protein: CASSEFGAGTDTQYF.

The chain links TRBV12-5 to TRBJ1-2, with D hard to call. This CDR3 has 12 residues. CDR1 is LGHNT and CDR2 is FRNRAP in the germline V gene. Trimming cost V 2 bases and J 4 bases, with 5 bases left between them. As DNA, the CDR3 is TGTGCTAGTGGTTTGACCGGCTATGGCTACACCTTC. Amino acids: CASGLTGYGYTF.

The V call is TRBV5-6, the J call TRBJ1-1; TRBD1 agrees at 8 bases. The CDR3 runs to 15 residues. The germline V gene has CDR1 SGHDT and CDR2 YYEEEE. The V and J ends lost 3 bases and 1 base, in that order; junction bases with no gene match: 5. CDR3 amino acids: CASSWKTGANTEAFF. The CDR3 DNA follows: TGTGCCAGCAGCTGGAAGACAGGGGCGAACACTGAAGCTTTCTTT.

The chain links TRBV7-6 to TRBJ2-2; the D call may be TRBD1 or TRBD2 (5 bases each). Germline loops: CDR1 SGHVS, CDR2 FNYEAQ. The CDR3 contains 13 residues. Trimming removed 5 bases from V and 7 bases from J, with 11 bases in between. In nucleotides, the CDR3 is TGTGCCAGCAGCCTGGGACGAGGCGGGGAGCTGTTTTTT. It translates to CASSLGRGGELFF.

The genes are TRBV2 and TRBJ1-3, with D perhaps matching TRBD1 (6 bases). Trimming cost V 9 bases and J 4 bases, with 13 bases left between them. The germline gives CDR1 SNHLY, CDR2 FYNNEI. The CDR3 consists of 13 residues. CDR3 protein: CASRTAQGNTIYF. The CDR3 DNA reads TGTGCCAGTCGGACAGCCCAGGGAAACACCATATATTTT.

This clone was counted once. The chain is built from TRBV5-4 and TRBJ2-5; 15 nucleotides match TRBD2. V gave up 4 bases and J gave up 4 bases; unmatched junction bases: 14. Germline loops: CDR1 SGHNT, CDR2 YYREEE (reference sequence). The CDR3 extends over 19 amino acids. The CDR3 reads CASSTYPGLAGGVGETQYF. The CDR3 DNA is TGTGCCAGCAGCACATACCCGGGACTAGCGGGAGGAGTGGGAGAGACCCAGTACTTC.

The genes are TRBV6-6 and TRBJ1-2; D is unclear. Germline V gene data show CDR1 as MNHNY and CDR2 as SVGAGI (reference sequence). CDR3 size: 13 residues. V lost 7 bases to trimming and J lost 7 bases, with 16 bases between them. The CDR3 DNA reads as TGTGCCAGCAAAGGGAGGGCTGCCGCTGGCTACACCTTC. It is translated as CASKGRAAAGYTF.

This chain connects TRBV19 to TRBJ2-5, with D possibly being TRBD1 (5 bases). This CDR3 contains 13 residues. Trimming shortened V by 7 bases and J by 3 bases, and 12 bases separated the two germline ends. Germline-derived CDR1 and CDR2 are LNHDA and SQIVND (reference sequence). Here the CDR3 reads CASTDSGKETQYF. The CDR3 bases are TGTGCCAGTACCGACAGTGGTAAAGAGACCCAGTACTTC.

The rearrangement uses TRBV2 and TRBJ2-4, with 9 bases matching TRBD2. J lost 1 base, V lost 6 bases, and 1 base had no gene match. The CDR3 has 14 amino acids. Looked up from germline, CDR1 is SNHLY and CDR2 is FYNNEI. The CDR3, as DNA: TGTGCCAGCAGCGCGGGGGGGGCCAAAAACATTCAGTACTTC. This codes for CASSAGGAKNIQYF. The whole variable domain, filled in from reference TRBV2 and TRBJ2-4, reads EPEVTQTPSHQVTQMGQEVILRCVPISNHLYFYWYRQILGQKVEFLVSFYNNEISEKSEIFDDQFSVERPDGSNFTLKIRSTKLEDSAMYFCASSAGGAKNIQYFGAGTRLSVL.

This clone showed up just a few times. Here the CDR3 DNA reads TGTGCCTGGACCTCCGGGACGGCCAATTCACCCCTCCACTTT. Protein sequence: CAWTSGTANSPLHF. The chain recombines TRBV30 with TRBJ1-6; a weak D match, TRBD1 (5 bases). The CDR3 loop spans 14 amino acids. CDR1 and CDR2 (germline): GTSNPN, SVGIG (reference sequence). Between the trimmed V and J ends, which lost 4 bases and 7 bases, there was a span of 14 bases.

The chain recombines TRBV5-4 with TRBJ2-2, with D possibly matching TRBD1 (6 bases). This CDR3 spans 15 amino acids. The V gene lost 5 bases and the J gene lost 7 bases, with 18 bases spanning the gap. Per germline, CDR1 SGHNT and CDR2 YYREEE (reference sequence). Written as DNA, the CDR3 is TGTGCCAGCAGATTTAAACAGGGACACGGCGGGGAGCTGTTTTTT. Translating gives CASRFKQGHGGELFF.

This clone was seen just once. The chain employs TRBV28 and TRBJ1-3; D not resolved. The CDR3 spans 15 residues. Germline CDR1 and CDR2: MDHEN and SYDVKM. V was shortened by 3 bases and J by 0 bases, with 9 bases between the two germline ends. The CDR3 sequence: CASSLARISGNTIYF. The CDR3 DNA is TGTGCCAGCAGTTTGGCCAGGATCTCTGGAAACACCATATATTTT.

The V and J genes are TRBV10-3 and TRBJ2-7; 12 nucleotides agree with TRBD2. V lost 6 bases to trimming and J lost 2 bases; unmatched junction nucleotides: 5. The CDR3 has 15 residues. Germline V CDR1 and CDR2: ENHRY, SYGVKD. This CDR3 is CAISLLAGGAYEQYF. For the CDR3, the DNA is TGTGCCATCAGCCTACTAGCGGGAGGCGCCTACGAGCAGTACTTC.

This sequence joins TRBV9 and TRBJ1-4; 7 bases line up with TRBD1. Germline CDR1 is SGDLS and CDR2 is YYNGEE. The CDR3 spans 16 residues. V shed 3 bases, J shed 0 bases, and the junction held 5 bases outside the gene matches. The CDR3 loop reads CASSARTGATNEKLFF. CDR3 DNA: TGTGCCAGCAGCGCCAGGACAGGAGCAACTAATGAAAAACTGTTTTTT.

This clone was detected once. This rearrangement joins TRBV27 to TRBJ1-5; D might be TRBD1 (6 bases). Trimming removed 6 bases from V and 1 base from J, with 28 bases in between. The CDR3 length is 20 residues. CDR1 is MNHEY and CDR2 is SMNVEV in the germline V gene (reference sequence). The CDR3 DNA sequence: TGTGCCAGCAGCCCGACCGCATCTTTAGGACAGTTGGGCAGCAATCAGCCCCAGCATTTT. This encodes CASSPTASLGQLGSNQPQHF.

The V call is TRBV6-5, the J call TRBJ2-1; D ambiguous. Germline V gene lookup returns CDR1 MNHEY and CDR2 SVGAGI. This CDR3 spans 12 amino acids. V dropped 6 bases and J dropped 9 bases, with 12 bases sitting between them. CDR3 nucleotide sequence: TGTGCCAGCAGCCCGCGCGTGGGTGAGCAGTTCTTC. Translating gives CASSPRVGEQFF.

In this sample, this clone is medium-sized. V and J are TRBV4-1 and TRBJ2-1; D is undetermined. The CDR3 has 10 residues. V was trimmed by 6 bases and J by 4 bases, leaving 1 base between them. Germline CDR1 MGHRA, CDR2 YSYEKL. The CDR3 DNA is TGCGCCAGCAGTTACAATGAGCAGTTCTTC. Protein sequence: CASSYNEQFF.